The 31 T cell receptor beta chains listed next were all sequenced from one sample in a study of blood T cell repertoires in COVID-19. Sequencing was performed with immunoSEQ multiplex PCR; in TCRdb, only in-frame clones are kept and a portion is missing. The table records approximately 90,000 clones, roughly 80% of them present only once. The sample was peripheral blood. The source of these receptors is a human donor in a cohort sampled during active COVID-19.

The genes are TRBV2 and TRBJ1-2; 7 positions match TRBD1. This CDR3 has 12 residues. Germline lookup yields CDR1 SNHLY and CDR2 FYNNEI. The trim removed 4 bases at V and 8 bases at J, leaving 4 bases unmatched. The CDR3 sequence is CASSAQGGGYTF. The CDR3 DNA is TGTGCCAGCAGTGCCCAGGGGGGCGGCTACACCTTC. Full variable domain (remainder filled in from reference TRBV2 and TRBJ1-2): EPEVTQTPSHQVTQMGQEVILRCVPISNHLYFYWYRQILGQKVEFLVSFYNNEISEKSEIFDDQFSVERPDGSNFTLKIRSTKLEDSAMYFCASSAQGGGYTFGSGTRLTVV.

The chain recombines TRBV10-3 with TRBJ1-5; no clear D gene. CDR1 ENHRY and CDR2 SYGVKD come from the germline V gene. Trimming took off 4 bases at V and 4 bases at J, with 8 bases between the two ends. The CDR3 has 13 residues. The CDR3 coding sequence is TGTGCCATCAGTGCGGAGGAAAATCAGCCCCAGCATTTT. This sequence encodes CAISAEENQPQHF.

This sequence joins TRBV15 and TRBJ2-1, with 11 bases that match TRBD2. V trimming: 0 bases; J trimming: 7 bases; junction bases outside the gene matches: 8. CDR3 size: 17 residues. CDR1 is LNHNV, CDR2 YYDKDF, per germline (reference sequence). The CDR3 region has the DNA TGTGCCACCAGCAGAGATCACCCTAGCGGGAGGCGGAATGAGCAGTTCTTC. It translates to CATSRDHPSGRRNEQFF.

V usage is TRBV5-1 and J usage is TRBJ2-3, with D perhaps matching TRBD2 (6 bases). There are 16 residues in the CDR3. Germline CDR1 SGHRS, CDR2 YFSETQ. V lost 6 bases, J lost 5 bases, and 22 bases lay in between. CDR3 region: CASNLLSGGVKDTQYF. CDR3 coding DNA: TGCGCCAGCAACCTCCTGAGTGGAGGGGTGAAAGATACGCAGTATTTT.

The chain links TRBV6-5 to TRBJ1-5; 7 bases align to TRBD1. The CDR3 has 13 amino acids. CDR1 and CDR2 (germline): MNHEY, SVGAGI. V dropped 7 bases and J dropped 6; count of bases not matched to a gene: 6. In DNA form, the CDR3 reads TGTGCCAGCACTGGACAGGCCGGTCAGCCCCAGCATTTT. Its translation: CASTGQAGQPQHF.

V gene TRBV5-1 combines with J gene TRBJ2-7, with TRBD1 matching 12 bases. V was clipped by 5 bases and J by 5 bases; unmatched bases: 8. CDR1 and CDR2 (germline): SGHRS, YFSETQ. There are 15 residues in the CDR3. CDR3 amino acids: CASSRGDRGPDEQYF. In DNA, the CDR3 is TGCGCCAGCAGTAGGGGGGACAGGGGGCCAGACGAGCAGTACTTC.

V is TRBV18 and J is TRBJ2-1; 12 nucleotides align to TRBD2. Germline-derived CDR1 and CDR2 are KGHSH and LQKENI. The CDR3 runs to 16 residues. The V gene end was trimmed by 1 base and the J gene end by 7 bases; junction bases not matched to a gene: 5. As DNA, the CDR3 is TGTGCCAGCTCACCACTTCTAGCGGGAGGGGGAAATGAGCAGTTCTTC. Its protein is CASSPLLAGGGNEQFF.

This clone has just a few counts. This chain uses TRBV5-4 with TRBJ2-7, with D unclear. The CDR3 is 14 amino acids. V was clipped by 0 bases and J by 1 base, with 8 bases between them. Germline assignment: CDR1 SGHNT and CDR2 YYREEE (reference sequence). CDR3 coding DNA: TGTGCCAGCAGCTTGGATAGGCGGTCCTACGAGCAGTACTTC. Its protein is CASSLDRRSYEQYF.

In its sample, this clone was seen a few times. The chain combines TRBV7-6 with TRBJ2-7; D possibly corresponds to TRBD2 (6 bases). The CDR3 has 14 residues. The germline V gene has CDR1 SGHVS and CDR2 FNYEAQ. V was shortened by 3 bases and J by 0 bases, with 9 bases between the two germline ends. Written as DNA, the CDR3 is TGTGCCAGCAGCTTGAACGGGGGCTCCTACGAGCAGTACTTC. Its translation is CASSLNGGSYEQYF.

The chain joins TRBV13 to TRBJ2-1; the D gene is possibly TRBD2 (7 bases). The CDR3 has 17 amino acids. Trimming shortened V by 4 bases and J by 0 bases, and 16 bases separated the two germline ends. From germline, CDR1 is PRHDT and CDR2 FYEKMQ (reference sequence). The chain's CDR3 is CASSSGGGGSSYNEQFF. The CDR3 bases are TGTGCCAGCAGCTCCGGGGGCGGGGGCAGCTCCTACAATGAGCAGTTCTTC.

This clone was observed once. The CDR3 here is CASSSVRSGAFF. In nucleotides, the CDR3 is TGTGCCAGCAGTTCGGTCCGAAGCGGAGCTTTCTTT. V is TRBV28 and J is TRBJ1-1, with D uncertain. CDR1 is MDHEN and CDR2 is SYDVKM in the germline V gene. V gave up 4 bases and J gave up 10 bases, with 13 bases separating them. This CDR3 comprises 12 residues.

This clone was found once. CDR3 protein: CASSQTLYNEQFF. The CDR3 coding sequence is TGTGCCAGCAGCCAGACTTTATACAATGAGCAGTTCTTC. V and J are TRBV7-9 and TRBJ2-1; D unresolved. The CDR3 runs 13 residues. CDR1 and CDR2 (germline): SEHNR, FQNEAQ (reference sequence). V was pared by 5 bases and J by 4 bases, with 9 bases between.

The chain carries TRBV19 and TRBJ2-5; a weak D match, TRBD2 (5 bases). CDR3 length equals 16 residues. Germline V gene sequence: CDR1 LNHDA, CDR2 SQIVND (reference sequence). V lost 5 bases and J 4 bases, leaving 20 bases between the germline ends. The CDR3 nucleotides read TGTGCCAGTAGTCCCCAGTGGGCCACACGGGGAGAGACCCAGTACTTC. Its protein is CASSPQWATRGETQYF.

The rearrangement uses TRBV6-5 and TRBJ2-1, with 14 bases identical to TRBD2. This CDR3 is built from 15 residues. The V gene end was trimmed by 6 bases and the J gene end by 6 bases; junction bases not matched to a gene: 4. CDR1 and CDR2 (germline): MNHEY, SVGAGI. CDR3 amino acids: CASSMGLAGVNEQFF. The CDR3 bases are TGTGCCAGCAGCATGGGACTAGCGGGAGTCAATGAGCAGTTCTTC.

The rearrangement links TRBV7-8 to TRBJ2-2, with TRBD1 matching over 8 bases. V dropped 5 bases and J dropped 4; count of bases not matched to a gene: 6. The CDR3 runs to 15 residues. Germline values: CDR1 SGHVS, CDR2 FQNEAQ. The CDR3 bases are TGTGCCAGCAGCCCTAAGGACAGGGCCACCGGGGAGCTGTTTTTT. Protein: CASSPKDRATGELFF.

The chain joins TRBV7-2 to TRBJ2-7; TRBD2 aligns across 11 bases. The CDR3 consists of 15 residues. Germline CDR1 and CDR2: SGHTA and FQGNSA. J was trimmed by 1 base and V by 4 bases; bases with no gene match: 3. Here the CDR3 DNA reads TGTGCCAGCAGCTCGGGACTAGCGGCTTCCTACGAGCAGTACTTC. Its translation: CASSSGLAASYEQYF.

The CDR3 here is CASSRPGGYNEQFF. For the CDR3, the DNA is TGTGCCAGCAGCCGCCCAGGGGGGTACAATGAGCAGTTCTTC. The chain has TRBV5-4 and TRBJ2-1; a possible D gene is TRBD1 (7 bases). Deletions cut 4 bases from V and 4 bases from J, with 12 bases between. The CDR3 has 14 amino acids. Germline V CDR1 and CDR2: SGHNT, YYREEE (reference sequence).

This chain uses TRBV5-1 with TRBJ2-2; D gene unclear. V was pared by 4 bases and J by 3 bases, with 10 bases between. The CDR3 has 14 residues. Germline V lookup: CDR1 SGHRS, CDR2 YFSETQ. The CDR3 DNA sequence: TGCGCCAGCAGCGCCGGGTTGTACACCGGGGAGCTGTTTTTT. Its protein product is CASSAGLYTGELFF.

V gene TRBV7-8 combines with J gene TRBJ1-1; 7 positions agree with TRBD1. Germline values: CDR1 SGHVS, CDR2 FQNEAQ. The junction had 6 bases not matched to a gene; V was cut back by 2 bases and J by 3 bases. The CDR3 extends over 15 amino acids. The CDR3 nucleotides are TGTGCCAGCAGCTTAAGGTCCCAGGGGGACACTGAAGCTTTCTTT. This encodes CASSLRSQGDTEAFF.

J is TRBJ1-1 and V is TRBV18; maybe TRBD1 (5 bases). Germline V lookup: CDR1 KGHSH, CDR2 LQKENI. V was shortened by 3 bases and J by 1 base, with 18 bases between the two germline ends. The CDR3 has 17 residues. As DNA, the CDR3 is TGTGCCAGCTCACCGGTTCCCCTTGGAGGGGCGAACACTGAAGCTTTCTTT. Translation: CASSPVPLGGANTEAFF.

The V gene is TRBV10-3, the J gene TRBJ2-7, with D perhaps matching TRBD2 (5 bases). CDR1 is ENHRY and CDR2 is SYGVKD in the germline V gene. The V end lost 10 bases, the J end lost 3 bases, and 19 bases lay between the germline ends. This CDR3 has 14 amino acids. The CDR3 loop reads CATLRDRDRYEQYF. The CDR3 DNA reads as TGTGCCACCCTCCGGGATAGAGATCGCTACGAGCAGTACTTC.

CDR3 in amino acids: CASSEGAQGGTEQYF. As DNA, the CDR3 is TGTGCCAGCAGTGAAGGGGCACAGGGTGGTACCGAGCAGTACTTC. The V and J genes are TRBV2 and TRBJ2-7; tentative D call: TRBD1 (6 bases). Trimming stripped 1 base from V and 6 bases from J, with 16 bases between. Germline CDR1 is SNHLY and CDR2 is FYNNEI. The CDR3 spans 15 residues.

V and J are TRBV6-6 and TRBJ2-2; D perhaps matches TRBD2 (6 bases). The CDR3 is 14 amino acids. Trimming removed 6 bases from V and 3 bases from J, with 11 bases in between. Germline values: CDR1 MNHNY, CDR2 SVGAGI (reference sequence). CDR3 sequence: CASRLSGDTGELFF. Here the CDR3 DNA reads TGTGCCAGCAGGCTTTCGGGAGACACCGGGGAGCTGTTTTTT.

This chain connects TRBV6-5 to TRBJ2-5; 11 bases match TRBD2. The V and J ends lost 4 bases and 4 bases, in that order; junction bases with no gene match: 5. CDR1 and CDR2 from the germline V gene are MNHEY and SVGAGI. CDR3 size: 15 residues. DNA of the CDR3: TGTGCCAGCAGTTTAGCGGGAGGGCCAGGAGAGACCCAGTACTTC. Its translation: CASSLAGGPGETQYF.

The chain is built from TRBV28 and TRBJ2-7, with D perhaps TRBD2 (6 bases). The CDR3 has 15 amino acids. Germline V gene sequence: CDR1 MDHEN, CDR2 SYDVKM. Deletions cut 1 base from V and 3 bases from J, with 13 bases between. CDR3 amino acids: CASSLFSGGVYEQYF. The CDR3 DNA follows: TGTGCCAGCAGTTTATTTAGTGGCGGGGTCTACGAGCAGTACTTC.

CDR3 sequence: CASSIGGNLGETQYF. The CDR3 nucleotides read TGTGCCAGTAGTATAGGGGGCAACTTAGGGGAGACCCAGTACTTC. This rearrangement joins TRBV19 to TRBJ2-5; weak D call: TRBD1 (5 bases). The CDR3 sequence is 15 residues long. CDR1 and CDR2 (germline): LNHDA, SQIVND (reference sequence). The germline V and J ends were trimmed by 1 base and 5 bases, with 14 bases remaining between them.

The CDR3, as DNA: TGTGCCAGCATTCGAGGTAGCGGGAGCACAGATACGCAGTATTTT. The encoded protein is CASIRGSGSTDTQYF. V is TRBV6-6 and J is TRBJ2-3; 7 bases match TRBD2. V gave up 7 bases and J gave up 0 bases; unmatched junction bases: 7. Germline V lookup: CDR1 MNHNY, CDR2 SVGAGI (reference sequence). The length of the CDR3 is 15 residues.

The V gene is TRBV2, the J gene TRBJ2-7; perhaps TRBD1 as D (6 bases). The germline V gene has CDR1 SNHLY and CDR2 FYNNEI. Trimming cost V 6 bases and J 4 bases, with 13 bases left between them. The length of the CDR3 is 13 residues. The CDR3 DNA sequence: TGTGCCAGCAGGGCGACAGGCCAGTACGAGCAGTACTTC. Its translation is CASRATGQYEQYF.

The V gene is TRBV7-9, the J gene TRBJ1-3; D uncertain. CDR3 length equals 16 residues. Germline CDR1 and CDR2: SEHNR and FQNEAQ (reference sequence). V was clipped by 2 bases and J by 1 base, with 12 bases between them. CDR3 residues: CASSLSGRTSGNTIYF. The CDR3 nucleotides are TGTGCCAGCAGCTTAAGCGGCAGGACTTCTGGAAACACCATATATTTT.

CDR3 loop: CASSPPGLATGELFF. CDR3 in DNA: TGTGCCAGCTCACCACCGGGACTAGCTACCGGGGAGCTGTTTTTT. V is TRBV18 and J is TRBJ2-2; 9 bases agree with TRBD2. The CDR3 runs to 15 residues. Looked up from germline, CDR1 is KGHSH and CDR2 is LQKENI. The V and J ends lost 0 bases and 5 bases, in that order; junction bases with no gene match: 1.

The chain recombines TRBV10-3 with TRBJ1-6; D gene unclear. With 11 bases removed from V and 3 bases from J, the gap between germline ends came to 11 bases. The CDR3 sequence is 13 residues long. Germline V gene sequence: CDR1 ENHRY, CDR2 SYGVKD. CDR3 in DNA: TGTGCCGTAGCCCGGGACTATAATTCACCCCTCCACTTT. Translating it yields CAVARDYNSPLHF.